The present entry profiles one T cell receptor beta chain with its context. Its antigen is undetermined. This sample stems from a study of T cell repertoires in cytomegalovirus infection. TCRdb independently ran MiXCR on the reads; one entry per CDR3 protein. The sample contains about 310,000 distinct CDR3 sequences, 25% of which appear only once. The CDR3 length is 13 residues. V lost 1 base and J 2 bases, leaving 6 bases between the germline ends. Germline CDR1 and CDR2: SGHTA and FQGNSA. The source was cultured PBMCs, collected from culture after CMV antigen stimulation. The chain combines TRBV7-2 with TRBJ2-7, with D tentatively TRBD2 (6 bases). This sequence was found in a human donor in good health (CMV status not recorded). Some clones in this sample may be carry-over from other donors' samples. In DNA, the CDR3 is TGTGCCAGCAGCTTAGTAGCGGCCTACGAGCAGTACGTC. Its protein product is CASSLVAAYEQYV.